The rows below give T cell receptor beta chains drawn from one sample of a study of human T cells and chemical hapten exposure. TCRdb re-called the RACE reads through MiXCR, storing one row per CDR3 protein. Of about 70,000 distinct CDR3 sequences detected, about 8% appear once; the ten largest clones hold roughly 3.8%. The starting material was whole blood, obtained in connection with sensitization to the hapten diphenylcyclopropenone (DPC). These receptors were collected from a woman between 45 and 65 years old with alopecia areata. Some clones in this sample may be carry-over from other donors' samples. Each CDR3 is given with its conserved first and last residue. D genes are given only for firm matches. Size is omitted from some rows. Given values are once, few, many or a class for expanded clones.

TGTGCCAGCAGCTTGCGGACAGGGCTCTCTGGAAACACCATATATTTT | CASSLRTGLSGNTIYF | TRBD1 | TRBV11-2 | many | TRBJ1-3
TGCGCCAGCAGCCAGAATCTAGCTTATGAGCAGTTCTTC | CASSQNLAYEQFF | - | TRBV4-1 | few | TRBJ2-1
TGTGCCAGCAGCTTAGCTACACCCCAACGGGCAGATACGCAGTATTTT | CASSLATPQRADTQYF | - | TRBV7-8 | many | TRBJ2-3
TGTGCCAGCACCCCAGGCGGGACTAGTGCCTACGAGCAGTACTTC | CASTPGGTSAYEQYF | TRBD2 | TRBV12-3/TRBV12-4 | few | TRBJ2-7
TGCAGTGCTAGAGGGGACTCACACACAGATACGCAGTATTTT | CSARGDSHTDTQYF | - | TRBV20-1 | few | TRBJ2-3
TGTGCCAGCAGTTACGAGGGACAGAACACTGAAGCTTTCTTT | CASSYEGQNTEAFF | - | TRBV6-8 | - | TRBJ1-1
TGTGCCAGCAGCCCCTATGTTCAACAGGGGAATTCACCCCTCCACTTT | CASSPYVQQGNSPLHF | TRBD1 | TRBV5-6 | few | TRBJ1-6
TGTGCCAGCAGTTTGATAAGGGCAGATACGCAGTATTTT | CASSLIRADTQYF | - | TRBV27 | few | TRBJ2-3
TGTGCCAGCAGCGTAGACGGGCTCTCCTCCTACAATGAGCAGTTCTTC | CASSVDGLSSYNEQFF | - | TRBV9 | many | TRBJ2-1
TGTGCCAGCAGCTTAGAGGGACTAGCGGGAGAGAATGAGCAGTTCTTC | CASSLEGLAGENEQFF | TRBD2 | TRBV13 | - | TRBJ2-1
TGTGCCATACAGAGGGGGTTCCATAGCACAGATACGCAGTATTTT | CAIQRGFHSTDTQYF | - | TRBV2 | few | TRBJ2-3
TGTGCCACCAGCGGCGGGAGGGCCACCCTCACAGATACGCAGTATTTT | CATSGGRATLTDTQYF | TRBD2 | TRBV15 | - | TRBJ2-3
TGCAGCGTTGGGTCTCTGTTATCCTACGAGCAGTACTTC | CSVGSLLSYEQYF | - | TRBV29-1 | few | TRBJ2-7
TGTGCCAGCAGTTACTCGACAGGGAGGCAGCCCCAGCATTTT | CASSYSTGRQPQHF | TRBD1 | TRBV6-5 | many | TRBJ1-5
TGTGCCACCAGCAGAACCCCTCCGGGACAGGGTGGCACCGGGGAGCTGTTTTTT | CATSRTPPGQGGTGELFF | TRBD1 | TRBV15 | few | TRBJ2-2
TGCGCCAGCAGCTTACAGGCCAGCACAGATACGCAGTATTTT | CASSLQASTDTQYF | - | TRBV5-1 | - | TRBJ2-3